The T cell receptor beta chain described here comes from a study of blood T cell repertoires in COVID-19 (dated by TCRdb to about 2020). Describing the broader study: Collaborator samples came from the United States, Italy and Spain and covered acute and convalescent phases of COVID-19. The prospective study material was composed of cDNA or gDNA derived from T cells, B-cell-depleted T cells, or PBMCs. Subjects who had been exposed to COVID-19, were actively infected with it, or had recovered from it provided the deeply sampled blood TCRbeta repertoires that made up the dataset. The repertoires were released in a freely available public database meant as a resource for research on the immune response to SARS-CoV-2. Samples came from the ongoing ImmuneRACE study (first 160 participants) plus 1,254 subjects from 6 global collaborators. The sample metadata nearly always contained a de-identified subject ID, COVID-19 status, age in years and sex. HLA class I and class II types, where available, came from metadata supplied by the sample provider rather than from assay-based typing. The paper's findings and limits, for the study overall: Clinical and demographic metadata were provided uncurated, with the amount varying by source and participant.

From the cysteine up to the phenylalanine, the CDR3 has a length of 17 residues. The kept DNA is CDR3 alone, 51 bases in frame from the first base. V is cut back by 7 bases and J by 1 base, with 15 bases in the junction unmatched. CDR1 and CDR2, looked up from the germline V gene, are SNHLY and FYNNEI. TCRbeta CDR3 regions were amplified from genomic DNA by means of the immunoSEQ Assay, a bias-controlled multiplex PCR. The original pipeline was this. Nucleated cell counts per sample were estimated from amplification of reference gene primers within the assay. Sequence reads were collapsed and filtered to measure the absolute abundance of every unique TCRbeta CDR3 rearrangement. For each sample, productive Simpson clonality was calculated by taking the square root of Simpson's diversity index across productive rearrangements. In TCRdb, the immuneACCESS table is reduced to in-frame sequences with V and J assigned. These tables do not hold every clone; where another copy was compared, an unresolved V gene accounts for under half, and the others remain unexplained. The V and J calls and clone size come from that table; D and trimming were worked out from the DNA. This sample holds fewer than 200,000 clones; just over 85% were observed only once. The top ten hold more than 7.5% of the sample.

As regards this clone: It has no known antigen specificity. There are no base qualities to consult, and no much larger clone falls within one base.

The collaborating institutions used their own protocols to collect whole blood in K2EDTA tubes. For TCRbeta analysis, collaborators shipped samples as frozen whole blood, isolated PBMCs, or DNA extracted from either of those sample types. The TCR comes from a man in his fifties with active or convalescent COVID-19. The chain was built from TRBV2 and TRBJ2-7, with 8 bases in between that match TRBD2. What was sequenced was peripheral blood. The CDR3 here reads CASTGGEGGLASYEQYF. The DNA is TGTGCCAGCACTGGAGGGGAGGGCGGACTAGCTTCCTACGAGCAGTACTTC.